Below are 32 T cell receptor beta chains sequenced from a single sample in a study of blood T cells in healthy people across ages. Primed by a sample-barcoded 5' primer and a J-beta primer mix, a second PCR proceeded for about 6 to 11 cycles. TCRdb re-called the 5' RACE reads through MiXCR, storing one row per CDR3 protein. The table lists some 900,000 distinct CDR3 sequences, roughly 52% of them singletons. What was sequenced was blood. The receptor set was obtained from a man aged 30 to 39 in good health.

This chain joins TRBV5-1 and TRBJ2-5; D not resolved. The germline V gene encodes CDR1 SGHRS and CDR2 YFSETQ. This CDR3 spans 14 amino acids. The V end was cut by 1 base, the J end by 5 bases, with 12 bases between. Here the CDR3 DNA reads TGCGCCAGCAGCTTGACTCCTTTCGTCGAGACCCAGTACTTC. Its protein is CASSLTPFVETQYF.

The genes are TRBV7-9 and TRBJ2-5; D call uncertain. The DNA end lines up better with TRBJ2-7; the J call may be wrong. The CDR3 consists of 14 residues. Germline V lookup: CDR1 SEHNR, CDR2 FQNEAQ (reference sequence). The CDR3 loop is CASSLEAEPYEQYF. DNA for the CDR3: TGTGCCAGCAGCTTAGAGGCAGAACCCTACGAGCAGTACTTC.

The CDR3: CASTGQGGDTQYF. The CDR3 coding sequence is TGTGCCAGTACCGGACAGGGGGGAGATACGCAGTATTTT. The J gene is TRBJ2-3, the V gene TRBV19; 10 positions match TRBD1. This CDR3 region has 13 residues. Per germline, CDR1 LNHDA and CDR2 SQIVND (reference sequence). J was trimmed by 5 bases and V by 7 bases; bases with no gene match: 3.

A few counts support this clonotype. J is TRBJ2-1 and V is TRBV27; 7 bases line up with TRBD2. This CDR3 spans 16 amino acids. V shed 1 base, J shed 1 base, and the junction held 4 bases outside the gene matches. Germline-derived CDR1 and CDR2 are MNHEY and SMNVEV (reference sequence). In DNA, the CDR3 is TGTGCCAGCAGTTTATGGTCTAGCGGTTCCTACAATGAGCAGTTCTTC. Protein sequence: CASSLWSSGSYNEQFF.

This sequence joins TRBV12-3 or TRBV12-4 and TRBJ1-2; D call uncertain. V gave up 4 bases and J gave up 8 bases, with 11 bases separating them. The CDR3 spans 12 residues. CDR3 sequence: CASSWGEYGYTF. As DNA, the CDR3 is TGTGCCAGCAGTTGGGGTGAATACGGCTACACCTTC.

The genes are TRBV4-2 and TRBJ1-4, with D maybe TRBD1 (6 bases). Deletions cut 4 bases from V and 6 bases from J, with 12 bases between. The CDR3 has 14 residues. Germline CDR1 LGHNA, CDR2 YNFKEQ. The CDR3 reads CASSPGGRDEKLFF. In DNA, the CDR3 is TGTGCCAGCAGCCCGGGGGGGCGGGATGAAAAACTGTTTTTT.

The chain recombines TRBV9 with TRBJ2-5, with 10 bases that match TRBD2. Germline trimming cut 2 bases from V and 2 bases from J; bases unmatched to any gene: 3. This CDR3 has 15 amino acids. Germline-derived CDR1 and CDR2 are SGDLS and YYNGEE. CDR3 DNA: TGTGCCAGCAGCGTTAGCGGGGGGCTTCAAGAGACCCAGTACTTC. Protein product: CASSVSGGLQETQYF. The variable domain in full, completed from reference TRBV9 and TRBJ2-5, reads DSGVTQTPKHLITATGQRVTLRCSPRSGDLSVYWYQQSLDQGLQFLIQYYNGEERAKGNILERFSAQQFPDLHSELNLSSLELGDSALYFCASSVSGGLQETQYFGPGTRLLVL.

About this clonotype itself: The germline gene is not matched at one end of the junction; a read error may be the cause. J is TRBJ2-1 and V is TRBV6-4; 7 nucleotides line up with TRBD2. The germline V gene has CDR1 MRHNA and CDR2 SNTAGT. The CDR3 contains 15 residues. Here the CDR3 DNA reads TGTGCCGGCAGTTTTTCTAGCGGAGCTAACAATGAGCAGTTCTTC. This gives the protein CAGSFSSGANNEQFF.

The chain links TRBV9 to TRBJ2-1, with 16 nucleotides matching TRBD2. The germline V gene encodes CDR1 SGDLS and CDR2 YYNGEE. This CDR3 is 18 amino acids long. J was trimmed by 7 bases and V by 2 bases; bases with no gene match: 9. DNA for the CDR3: TGTGCCAGCAGCGTTTCCCCTCTGGGACTAGCGGGGGGGAATGAGCAGTTCTTC. Translated: CASSVSPLGLAGGNEQFF.

V is TRBV4-2 and J is TRBJ2-6; 11 bases map to TRBD1. Germline CDR1 is LGHNA and CDR2 is YNFKEQ. The CDR3 runs to 19 residues. V gave up 1 base and J gave up 1 base; unmatched junction bases: 6. The CDR3 DNA is TGTGCCAGCAGCCAAGGGGGTGGGACAGGGGGTTCTGGGGCCAACGTCCTGACTTTC. It encodes CASSQGGGTGGSGANVLTF.

In its sample, this clonotype was seen a few times. This sequence joins TRBV27 and TRBJ2-1; tentatively, D is TRBD2 (6 bases). The germline V and J ends were trimmed by 2 bases and 12 bases, with 20 bases remaining between them. Per the germline V gene, CDR1 is MNHEY and CDR2 is SMNVEV (reference sequence). CDR3 length: 15 residues. CDR3 nucleotide sequence: TGTGCCAGCAGTTTAAACGGGGGACCGACTCTTGGGCAGTTCTTC. This encodes CASSLNGGPTLGQFF.

Only a few counts were recorded for this clonotype. This rearrangement joins TRBV29-1 to TRBJ2-5; perhaps TRBD1 as D (5 bases). Trimming removed 7 bases from V and 1 base from J, with 10 bases in between. CDR1 SQVTM and CDR2 ANQGSEA come from the germline V gene. The CDR3 has 12 amino acids. The CDR3 is CSADSSQETQYF. CDR3 sequence (DNA): TGCAGCGCTGACAGTTCCCAAGAGACCCAGTACTTC.

The sample holds many counts of this clonotype. The chain carries TRBV4-1 and TRBJ2-1, with TRBD2 matching over 12 bases. In germline, CDR1 is MGHRA, CDR2 YSYEKL. V shed 0 bases and J 10 bases; nucleotides not matched to a gene: 1. This CDR3 comprises 14 residues. CDR3 sequence reads: CASSQDGTSGEQFF. CDR3 DNA: TGCGCCAGCAGCCAAGACGGGACTAGCGGGGAGCAGTTCTTC.

This clonotype has ten or more counts. The junction departs from germline at one end; a sequencing error may be responsible. V is TRBV3-1 and J is TRBJ2-7; D remains ambiguous. This CDR3 has 12 amino acids. The germline V gene has CDR1 LGHDT and CDR2 YNNKEL (reference sequence). The CDR3 loop is CASSHSSYEQYF. CDR3 nucleotide sequence: TGCGCCAGCAGCCACAGCTCCTACGAGCAGTACTTC.

This clonotype occurred many times. This chain connects TRBV4-1 to TRBJ2-1, with a tentative D call TRBD2 (6 bases). The CDR3 runs 14 residues. Germline loops: CDR1 MGHRA, CDR2 YSYEKL. Trimming removed 0 bases at V and 7 bases at J, with 10 bases between. The CDR3 reads CASSQERERNEQFF. As DNA, the CDR3 is TGCGCCAGCAGCCAAGAACGGGAGCGTAATGAGCAGTTCTTC.

This chain uses TRBV28 with TRBJ1-2; D is ambiguous. The CDR3 is 15 amino acids. From germline, CDR1 is MDHEN and CDR2 SYDVKM. V lost 8 bases, J lost 4 bases, and 20 bases lay in between. This CDR3 is CASLPEGVSAYGYTF. CDR3 coding DNA: TGTGCCAGCCTCCCGGAAGGAGTTTCGGCCTATGGCTACACCTTC.

The chain couples TRBV20-1 to TRBJ1-2, with D possibly being TRBD1 (6 bases). Germline CDR1 and CDR2: DFQATT and SNEGSKA (reference sequence). The V gene lost 5 bases and the J gene lost 5 bases, with 18 bases spanning the gap. The CDR3 totals 14 residues. CDR3 region: CSASHSTGRYGYTF. DNA for the CDR3: TGCAGTGCTTCCCATTCGACAGGACGTTATGGCTACACCTTC.

The CDR3 nucleotides read TGCAGTGCTAGCGCTAAGATCCCAGATACGCAGTATTTT. This encodes CSASAKIPDTQYF. This chain connects TRBV20-1 to TRBJ2-3; D is ambiguous. This CDR3 region has 13 residues. CDR1 is DFQATT, CDR2 SNEGSKA, per germline (reference sequence). Deletions cut 3 bases from V and 4 bases from J, with 11 bases between.

The chain is built from TRBV28 and TRBJ2-7; tentatively, D is TRBD2 (5 bases). CDR1 is MDHEN and CDR2 is SYDVKM in the germline V gene. This CDR3 has 14 amino acids. Trimming shortened V by 3 bases and J by 3 bases, and 12 bases separated the two germline ends. CDR3: CASSLKLGFYEQYF. CDR3 coding DNA: TGTGCCAGCAGTTTGAAACTAGGGTTCTACGAGCAGTACTTC.

The chain is built from TRBV3-1 and TRBJ2-7; D uncertain. CDR1 and CDR2 from the germline V gene are LGHDT and YNNKEL (reference sequence). This CDR3 contains 14 residues. V lost 1 base and J 8 bases, leaving 15 bases between the germline ends. The CDR3 sequence: CASSQGGPFTQQYF. The CDR3 DNA reads as TGTGCCAGCAGCCAAGGTGGGCCGTTTACACAGCAGTACTTC.

This chain connects TRBV28 to TRBJ2-3, with 9 nucleotides matching TRBD1. The CDR3 contains 15 residues. Germline CDR1 reads MDHEN; CDR2 reads SYDVKM. Trimming at V came to 5 bases and at J to 4 bases, leaving 7 bases not matched to a gene. The CDR3 nucleotides read TGTGCCAGCAGTCCAGGGACAGGGAGAGCAGATACGCAGTATTTT. Amino acid sequence: CASSPGTGRADTQYF.

This clonotype was observed at least ten times. The chain combines TRBV6-6 with TRBJ1-2; the D gene is possibly TRBD1 (5 bases). Trimming left V 6 bases short and J 10 bases short, with 9 bases between. The CDR3 loop spans 10 amino acids. Germline assignment: CDR1 MNHNY and CDR2 SVGAGI (reference sequence). The CDR3 protein is CASRTTVYTF. Written as DNA, the CDR3 is TGTGCCAGCAGAACGACAGTCTACACCTTC.

This clonotype was observed a handful of times. V and J are TRBV12-3 or TRBV12-4 and TRBJ1-5, with D unclear. CDR3 size: 16 residues. With 3 bases removed from V and 2 bases from J, the gap between germline ends came to 14 bases. The CDR3 loop is CASSLEGGVGNQPQHF. The CDR3 region has the DNA TGTGCCAGCAGTTTGGAGGGAGGCGTCGGCAATCAGCCCCAGCATTTT.

This clonotype was picked up many times. The chain combines TRBV7-2 with TRBJ2-1; 8 bases line up with TRBD2. The V gene's germline CDR1 is SGHTA and CDR2 FQGNSA. This CDR3 spans 15 amino acids. Trimming removed 0 bases from V and 4 bases from J; junction bases left unmatched: 2. The CDR3 sequence is CASSLAAGGYNEQFF. In DNA, the CDR3 is TGTGCCAGCAGCTTAGCGGCGGGGGGTTACAATGAGCAGTTCTTC.

This chain uses TRBV3-1 with TRBJ1-2; D gene unclear. This CDR3 region has 13 residues. CDR1 and CDR2 from the germline V gene are LGHDT and YNNKEL (reference sequence). Trimming shortened V by 0 bases and J by 4 bases, and 6 bases separated the two germline ends. The CDR3 DNA sequence: TGTGCCAGCAGCCAAGATACCCTCTATGGCTACACCTTC. This translates into CASSQDTLYGYTF.

This sequence joins TRBV2 and TRBJ2-7; D is ambiguous. V gave up 11 bases and J gave up 0 bases, with 17 bases separating them. The CDR3 contains 14 residues. Germline lookup yields CDR1 SNHLY and CDR2 FYNNEI. The chain's CDR3 is CAAEKDGVSYEQYF. In DNA form, the CDR3 reads TGTGCCGCCGAGAAGGACGGTGTCTCCTACGAGCAGTACTTC. The variable domain in full, completed from reference TRBV2 and TRBJ2-7, reads EPEVTQTPSHQVTQMGQEVILRCVPISNHLYFYWYRQILGQKVEFLVSFYNNEISEKSEIFDDQFSVERPDGSNFTLKIRSTKLEDSAMYFCAAEKDGVSYEQYFGPGTRLTVT.

V is TRBV30 and J is TRBJ2-3; 10 positions match TRBD2. Germline CDR1 reads GTSNPN; CDR2 reads SVGIG (reference sequence). The CDR3 covers 16 residues. The V gene end was trimmed by 2 bases and the J gene end by 2 bases; junction bases not matched to a gene: 7. This CDR3 is CAWSMGSGGNTDTQYF. The CDR3 coding sequence is TGTGCCTGGAGTATGGGTAGCGGGGGGAACACAGATACGCAGTATTTT. The full variable domain, rest sourced from reference TRBV30 and TRBJ2-3, is SQTIHQWPATLVQPVGSPLSLECTVEGTSNPNLYWYRQAAGRGLQLLFYSVGIGQISSEVPQNLSASRPQDRQFILSSKKLLLSDSGFYLCAWSMGSGGNTDTQYFGPGTRLTVL.

This clonotype was found a few times. The gene calls are TRBV15 and TRBJ2-1; D not certain. V dropped 6 bases and J dropped 5 bases, with 14 bases sitting between them. This CDR3 region has 14 residues. CDR1 LNHNV and CDR2 YYDKDF come from the germline V gene (reference sequence). CDR3 DNA sequence: TGTGCCACCAGACGAGGCGCAACTGACAATGAGCAGTTCTTC. Translated, it gives CATRRGATDNEQFF. Variable domain in full (rest from reference TRBV15 and TRBJ2-1): DAMVIQNPRYQVTQFGKPVTLSCSQTLNHNVMYWYQQKSSQAPKLLFHYYDKDFNNEADTPDNFQSRRPNTSFCFLDIRSPGLGDTAMYLCATRRGATDNEQFFGPGTRLTVL.

This sequence joins TRBV12-3 or TRBV12-4 and TRBJ2-1, with D perhaps TRBD2 (5 bases). The CDR3 sequence is 16 residues long. V was cut by 4 bases and J by 2 bases, with 15 bases left in between. CDR3 coding DNA: TGTGCCAGCAGTTCCACGCGCGAGGGCCCCTACAATGAGCAGTTCTTC. Protein product: CASSSTREGPYNEQFF.

The chain is built from TRBV28 and TRBJ1-5; 12 nucleotides line up with TRBD1. Germline assignment: CDR1 MDHEN and CDR2 SYDVKM. CDR3 length equals 15 residues. V lost 6 bases, J lost 6 bases, and 6 bases stayed unmatched. CDR3 nucleotides: TGTGCCAGCAGACCCGGGACAGGGGGCTTTCAGCCCCAGCATTTT. Translating it yields CASRPGTGGFQPQHF.

This clonotype was seen only a few times. The rearrangement uses TRBV7-9 and TRBJ2-5, with D maybe TRBD1 (6 bases). The CDR3 is made up of 14 amino acids. CDR1 is SEHNR and CDR2 is FQNEAQ in the germline V gene (reference sequence). The V end lost 5 bases, the J end lost 5 bases, and 15 bases lay between the germline ends. The CDR3 coding sequence is TGTGCCAGCAGCACATGGCGGACAGCGGAGACCCAGTACTTC. Encoded protein: CASSTWRTAETQYF. Looking up the rest from reference TRBV7-9 and TRBJ2-5 gives the full variable domain: DTGVSQNPRHKITKRGQNVTFRCDPISEHNRLYWYRQTLGQGPEFLTYFQNEAQLEKSRLLSDRFSAERPKGSFSTLEIQRTEQGDSAMYLCASSTWRTAETQYFGPGTRLLVL.

The chain employs TRBV20-1 and TRBJ2-3; D may be TRBD2 (5 bases). The CDR3 is 13 residues long. CDR1 is DFQATT and CDR2 is SNEGSKA in the germline V gene (reference sequence). With 3 bases removed from V and 2 bases from J, the gap between germline ends came to 9 bases. In DNA, the CDR3 is TGCAGTGCTAGGAGCGGACTCACAGATACGCAGTATTTT. Its protein product is CSARSGLTDTQYF.